Following are 20 T cell receptor beta chains from one sample sequenced in a study of blood T cell repertoires in COVID-19. The method was immunoSEQ multiplex PCR; TCRdb's version includes in-frame clones alone and lacks a portion of them. The sample has about 220,000 clones, about nine tenths seen once; the top ten hold 2.2%. The sequenced material came from peripheral blood. Receptors were obtained from a man younger than 45 who had recovered from COVID-19.

J is TRBJ1-5 and V is TRBV3-1 (or the pseudogene TRBV3-2); D is perhaps TRBD1 (5 bases). This CDR3 comprises 15 residues. Germline CDR1 LGHDT, CDR2 YNNKEL (reference sequence). Trimming cost V 1 base and J 3 bases, with 10 bases left between them. In DNA form, the CDR3 reads TGTGCCAGCAGCCAAGGTGCAGGGAACAATCAGCCCCAGCATTTT. It encodes CASSQGAGNNQPQHF.

This chain uses TRBV30 with TRBJ1-5; D possibly corresponds to TRBD1 (6 bases). Trimming removed 2 bases at V and 1 base at J, with 9 bases between. The germline V gene encodes CDR1 GTSNPN and CDR2 SVGIG (reference sequence). This CDR3 has 14 amino acids. CDR3 sequence reads: CAWSRGRSNQPQHF. In nucleotides, the CDR3 is TGTGCCTGGAGTAGGGGGAGAAGCAATCAGCCCCAGCATTTT.

The V call is TRBV12-3 or TRBV12-4, the J call TRBJ1-1; weak D call: TRBD1 (6 bases). V was pared by 6 bases and J by 12 bases, with 17 bases between. The length of the CDR3 is 12 residues. The CDR3 here is CASSPMDRRPFF. Here the CDR3 DNA reads TGTGCCAGCAGCCCTATGGACAGAAGACCTTTCTTT.

Concerning this clone itself: Relative to the germline gene, one junction end is altered; a read error may explain this. This chain joins TRBV3-1 (or the pseudogene TRBV3-2) and TRBJ2-2, with 10 bases identical to TRBD2. The CDR3 contains 18 residues. Germline CDR1 reads LGHDT; CDR2 reads YNNKEL (reference sequence). The CDR3 spells CASRQGGSGGLNTGELFF. CDR3 bases: TGTGCCAGCAGGCAAGGCGGTAGCGGGGGGTTAAACACCGGGGAGCTGTTTTTT.

V is TRBV15 and J is TRBJ1-1, with no clear D. V was trimmed by 2 bases and J by 8 bases, leaving 15 bases between them. CDR3 length: 14 amino acids. The germline V gene has CDR1 LNHNV and CDR2 YYDKDF (reference sequence). The CDR3 protein is CATSRKDMYPEAFF. In nucleotides, the CDR3 is TGTGCCACCAGCAGAAAAGACATGTACCCCGAAGCTTTCTTT.

The chain uses TRBV2 and TRBJ1-1; tentative D call: TRBD1 (6 bases). CDR1 SNHLY and CDR2 FYNNEI come from the germline V gene. The CDR3 totals 15 residues. Trimming pared 6 bases from V and 1 base from J, leaving 15 bases between. CDR3 sequence (DNA): TGTGCCAGCAGCCAAGGGGGGGGCCGGAACACTGAAGCTTTCTTT. Its translation: CASSQGGGRNTEAFF.

The genes are TRBV6-4 and TRBJ2-1, with 8 bases matching TRBD2. Germline values: CDR1 MRHNA, CDR2 SNTAGT. The CDR3 contains 16 residues. V trimming: 0 bases; J trimming: 6 bases; junction bases outside the gene matches: 7. CDR3 nucleotides: TGTGCCAGCAGTGACTCGAGGCGGGGGGCCAGCAATGAGCAGTTCTTC. Translated, it gives CASSDSRRGASNEQFF.

The rearrangement joins TRBV4-2 to TRBJ2-5; weak D call: TRBD1 (6 bases). CDR1 LGHNA and CDR2 YNFKEQ come from the germline V gene. The V and J ends lost 3 bases and 3 bases respectively, with 14 bases between them. The length of the CDR3 is 15 residues. The CDR3 DNA reads as TGTGCCAGCAGCCAGGAAAGAAACAGGGAAGAGACCCAGTACTTC. Protein sequence: CASSQERNREETQYF.

The rearrangement uses TRBV7-2 and TRBJ1-1; D is undetermined. V was pared by 2 bases and J by 3 bases, with 7 bases between. The V gene's germline CDR1 is SGHTA and CDR2 FQGNSA. The CDR3 runs to 13 residues. CDR3 residues: CASSLIRYTEAFF. CDR3 nucleotides: TGTGCCAGCAGCTTAATCAGGTACACTGAAGCTTTCTTT.

This clone was seen repeatedly, ten times or more. The chain couples TRBV4-2 to TRBJ1-2; D is ambiguous. Germline-derived CDR1 and CDR2 are LGHNA and YNFKEQ. V was shortened by 0 bases and J by 3 bases, with 14 bases between the two germline ends. This CDR3 is 16 amino acids long. Written as DNA, the CDR3 is TGTGCCAGCAGCCAAGAACCCCTGACGGGGTACTATGGCTACACCTTC. Translated: CASSQEPLTGYYGYTF.

V is TRBV19 and J is TRBJ2-3; 7 nucleotides align to TRBD2. The CDR3 totals 16 residues. Germline trimming cut 4 bases from V and 0 bases from J; bases unmatched to any gene: 7. Germline V gene sequence: CDR1 LNHDA, CDR2 SQIVND (reference sequence). The CDR3: CASSTSSGTSTDTQYF. CDR3 nucleotides: TGTGCCAGTAGTACCTCTAGCGGCACTAGCACAGATACGCAGTATTTT.

This clone was detected a few times. This sequence joins TRBV30 and TRBJ1-1; 9 positions agree with TRBD1. The CDR3 covers 14 residues. Germline values: CDR1 GTSNPN, CDR2 SVGIG (reference sequence). Trimming cost V 3 bases and J 3 bases; bases outside gene matches: 5. CDR3 protein: CAWRADRGDTEAFF. CDR3 DNA: TGTGCCTGGAGAGCGGACAGGGGAGACACTGAAGCTTTCTTT.

The count of this clone is one. The chain carries TRBV19 and TRBJ1-5, with D tentatively TRBD1 (6 bases). V lost 1 base and J lost 3, with 13 bases in between. Germline loops: CDR1 LNHDA, CDR2 SQIVND (reference sequence). The CDR3 spans 16 residues. CDR3 protein: CASSIVGGRSNQPQHF. The CDR3 DNA sequence: TGTGCCAGTAGTATAGTTGGGGGCAGATCCAATCAGCCCCAGCATTTT.

The chain is built from TRBV19 and TRBJ1-1, with D unresolved. Germline V lookup: CDR1 LNHDA, CDR2 SQIVND (reference sequence). The CDR3 contains 16 residues. The ends were cut back, 5 bases at V and 3 bases at J, with 19 bases in the middle. As DNA, the CDR3 is TGTGCCAGTAGTCCTTCCGGGGTCCGGGCCGACACTGAAGCTTTCTTT. It yields the protein CASSPSGVRADTEAFF. Full variable domain (rest looked up from reference TRBV19 and TRBJ1-1): DGGITQSPKYLFRKEGQNVTLSCEQNLNHDAMYWYRQDPGQGLRLIYYSQIVNDFQKGDIAEGYSVSREKKESFPLTVTSAQKNPTAFYLCASSPSGVRADTEAFFGQGTRLTVV.

This chain uses TRBV5-1 with TRBJ1-6; 8 positions agree with TRBD1. V was pared by 0 bases and J by 7 bases, with 9 bases of the junction left unmatched. CDR3 length: 17 amino acids. Germline CDR1 SGHRS, CDR2 YFSETQ. CDR3 DNA sequence: TGCGCCAGCAGCTTGGAAGCCCCGACAGGGGCAAATTCACCCCTCCACTTT. Its protein product is CASSLEAPTGANSPLHF.

The chain combines TRBV12-5 with TRBJ1-1, with a tentative D call TRBD1 (5 bases). The ends were cut back, 4 bases at V and 2 bases at J, with 8 bases in the middle. Germline-derived CDR1 and CDR2 are LGHNT and FRNRAP. This CDR3 spans 13 amino acids. The CDR3 region has the DNA TGTGCTAGTGGTTGGGGCAGCAACACTGAAGCTTTCTTT. Amino acid sequence: CASGWGSNTEAFF.

The chain links TRBV25-1 to TRBJ1-1; TRBD1 might be the D (5 bases). CDR1 is MGHDK, CDR2 SYGVNS, per germline. The CDR3 loop spans 11 amino acids. V lost 8 bases and J 11 bases, leaving 15 bases between the germline ends. For the CDR3, the DNA is TGTGCCAGCGCCCTGGGGCTCTGGGCTTTCTTT. It is translated as CASALGLWAFF. The entire variable domain, with the rest obtained from reference TRBV25-1 and TRBJ1-1, is as follows: EADIYQTPRYLVIGTGKKITLECSQTMGHDKMYWYQQDPGMELHLIHYSYGVNSTEKGDLSSESTVSRIRTEHFPLTLESARPSHTSQYLCASALGLWAFFGQGTRLTVV.

Comment on this clone: The junction shows a germline mismatch at one end, possibly a read error. The gene calls are TRBV5-1 and TRBJ1-3, with D perhaps TRBD1 (6 bases). This CDR3 is 15 amino acids long. CDR1 and CDR2 (germline): SGHRS, YFSETQ. This CDR3 reads CASSLDSAGGNTIYF. The CDR3 region has the DNA TGCGCCAGCAGTTTGGACAGTGCGGGGGGAAACACCATATATTTT.

The chain employs TRBV15 and TRBJ2-7, with D perhaps TRBD1 (5 bases). Germline-derived CDR1 and CDR2 are LNHNV and YYDKDF (reference sequence). The CDR3 contains 13 residues. Trimming took off 4 bases at V and 1 base at J, with 8 bases between the two ends. The CDR3 coding sequence is TGTGCCACCAGCAAGCGACAGTCCTACGAGCAGTACTTC. Residues: CATSKRQSYEQYF.

The chain uses TRBV29-1 and TRBJ1-2; D is undetermined. The CDR3 covers 14 residues. The V and J ends lost 4 bases and 0 bases respectively, with 12 bases between them. Per germline, CDR1 SQVTM and CDR2 ANQGSEA. This CDR3 is CSVAAPEANYGYTF. The CDR3 bases are TGCAGCGTTGCAGCGCCGGAAGCTAACTATGGCTACACCTTC.